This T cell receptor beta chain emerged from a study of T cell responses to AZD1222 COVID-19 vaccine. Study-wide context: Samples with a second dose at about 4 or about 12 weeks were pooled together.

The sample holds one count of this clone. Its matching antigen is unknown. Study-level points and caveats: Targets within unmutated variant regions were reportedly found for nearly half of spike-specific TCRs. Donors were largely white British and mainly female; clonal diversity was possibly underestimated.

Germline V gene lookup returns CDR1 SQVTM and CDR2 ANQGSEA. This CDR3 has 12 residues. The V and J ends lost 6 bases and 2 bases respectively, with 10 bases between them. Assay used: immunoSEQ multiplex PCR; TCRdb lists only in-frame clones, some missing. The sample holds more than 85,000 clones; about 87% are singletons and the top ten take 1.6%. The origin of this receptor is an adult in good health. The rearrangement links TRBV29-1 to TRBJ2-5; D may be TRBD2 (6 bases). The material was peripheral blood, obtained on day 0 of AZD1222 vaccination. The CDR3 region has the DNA TGCAGCGTGGACTACAGACAAGAGACCCAGTACTTC. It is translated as CSVDYRQETQYF. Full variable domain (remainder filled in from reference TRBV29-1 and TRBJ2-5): SAVISQKPSRDICQRGTSLTIQCQVDSQVTMMFWYRQQPGQSLTLIATANQGSEATYESGFVIDKFPISRPNLTFSTLTVSNMSPEDSSIYLCSVDYRQETQYFGPGTRLLVL.